This TCR delta chain is drawn from a study of gamma-delta chains in newborns, infants, children. Whole-study context: Innate gammadelta T cells reportedly expand polyclonally right after birth, driven by microbial exposure, per the title.

Trimming cost V 3 bases and J 7 bases, with 17 bases left between them. CDR1 GEAIGNYY and CDR2 EKD come from the germline V gene. This CDR3 contains 14 residues. A remark on this clone: This may be a read error, as it is one base from a much larger clone.

TCRdb re-called the reads via CATT. Among more than 3,000 delta-chain clones, about 4.6% were seen once, and the ten largest hold about 6%. This receptor was obtained from a child who was a newborn, infant or young child, either healthy, febrile or measles-vaccinated (not recorded which). The chain links TRDV2 to TRDJ1, with D perhaps matching TRDD3 (6 bases). Sequencing was done on a sample of blood. The CDR3 DNA sequence: TGTGCCTGTGACTCCGTACTGGGCCCCGGTAAACTCATCTTT. It encodes CACDSVLGPGKLIF.